This T cell receptor beta chain stems from a study of blood T cells in healthy people across ages. General study results and limits: It was not known whether donors were CMV positive (a possible confounder of expanded clonotype changes).

CDR1 SQVTM and CDR2 ANQGSEA come from the germline V gene. The CDR3 runs to 13 residues. Together with a sample-barcoded 5' primer, a J-beta primer mix was included in a second PCR lasting about 7 to 12 cycles. Each of the cDNA molecules was tagged by a template-switch adaptor with 12 random nucleotides. TCRdb ran MiXCR on the 5' RACE reads and lists one entry per CDR3 protein. The sample yields 270,000 or so distinct CDR3 sequences, roughly 27% seen once. About this clonotype itself: Its specificity is not known.

Total RNA extracted from each sample amounted to at least 6 micrograms. The origin of this receptor is a woman between 70 and 85 years old in good health. The chain links TRBV29-1 to TRBJ2-5, with 9 positions matching TRBD1. The assigned J gene may be wrong: the sequence end matches TRBJ2-7 better. Sample: blood. The CDR3 sequence: CSVGQGVVDEQYF. The CDR3 DNA reads TGCAGCGTTGGACAGGGGGTCGTGGACGAGCAGTACTTC.